These T cell receptor beta chains were read from a single sample in a study of T cells after posttransplantation cyclophosphamide. Assay: immunoSEQ multiplex PCR; the TCRdb copy retains only in-frame clones and omits some. Observed in the sample are around 10,000 clones, none of them singletons. This specimen consisted of PBMCs, obtained after allogeneic stem cell transplant with posttransplant cyclophosphamide. Every receptor here comes from a female patient aged 40-49 years who received an allogeneic stem cell transplant from a related donor, was CMV-positive, and had no GVHD. Some T cells may be the graft donor's. The CDR3 runs from the conserved cysteine through the conserved F or W. A D gene is named only where the DNA matches it firmly. Only some rows state a clone size, as once, few, many or a class for expanded clones.

clone_size: many
j_call: TRBJ1-4
d_call: TRBD1
v_call: TRBV12-3/TRBV12-4
cdr3_nt: TGTGCCAGCAGCCAGGACAGGGGGCGGTCCACTAATGAAAAACTGTTTTTT
cdr3_aa: CASSQDRGRSTNEKLFF

clone_size: many
j_call: TRBJ2-6
d_call: NA
v_call: TRBV2
cdr3_nt: TGTGCCAGCAGTGTGACAGGCTCTGGGGCCAACGTCCTGACTTTC
cdr3_aa: CASSVTGSGANVLTF

clone_size: many
j_call: TRBJ2-7
d_call: NA
v_call: TRBV5-1
cdr3_nt: TGCGCCAGCAGCTTGGATTTGGGGGGCTCCTACGAGCAGTACTTC
cdr3_aa: CASSLDLGGSYEQYF

clone_size: many
j_call: TRBJ1-5
d_call: TRBD1
v_call: TRBV6-6
cdr3_nt: TGTGCCAGCAGTTACCCACAGGGGAGCAATCAGCCCCAGCATTTT
cdr3_aa: CASSYPQGSNQPQHF

clone_size: large
j_call: TRBJ2-7
d_call: NA
v_call: TRBV28
cdr3_nt: TGTGCCAGCAGTACCCCGACGGGGTCCGCCTACGAGCAGTACTTC
cdr3_aa: CASSTPTGSAYEQYF

clone_size: NA
j_call: TRBJ2-1
d_call: TRBD1
v_call: TRBV7-9
cdr3_nt: TGTGCCAGCAGCTTAGGGACAGGGGGTCCCTACAATGAGCAGTTCTTC
cdr3_aa: CASSLGTGGPYNEQFF

clone_size: NA
j_call: TRBJ1-5
d_call: NA
v_call: TRBV27
cdr3_nt: TGTGCCAGCAGTTACGGGGGTGAAGGTCAGCCCCAGCATTTT
cdr3_aa: CASSYGGEGQPQHF

clone_size: many
j_call: TRBJ2-1
d_call: TRBD2
v_call: TRBV27
cdr3_nt: TGTGCCAGCAGTTTGAACAGCGGGGGCAATAATGAGCAGTTCTTC
cdr3_aa: CASSLNSGGNNEQFF

clone_size: many
j_call: TRBJ2-1
d_call: TRBD2
v_call: TRBV2
cdr3_nt: TGTGCCAGCAGGGGCGGGGGGAAGGTTAGCTCCTACAATGAGCAGTTCTTC
cdr3_aa: CASRGGGKVSSYNEQFF

clone_size: many
j_call: TRBJ2-3
d_call: NA
v_call: TRBV4-2
cdr3_nt: TGTGCCAGCAGCCAAGAAGGAGGTGCGGGTGCGGGCACAGATACGCAGTATTTT
cdr3_aa: CASSQEGGAGAGTDTQYF

clone_size: many
j_call: TRBJ1-5
d_call: TRBD1
v_call: TRBV12-3/TRBV12-4
cdr3_nt: TGTGCCAGCAGTTTAGACAGGGGAGACCAGCCCCAGCATTTT
cdr3_aa: CASSLDRGDQPQHF

clone_size: medium-sized
j_call: TRBJ2-1
d_call: NA
v_call: TRBV19
cdr3_nt: TGTGCCAGTAGTGTGGGCCCCCCCGGGGATGAGCAGTTCTTC
cdr3_aa: CASSVGPPGDEQFF

clone_size: many
j_call: TRBJ1-4
d_call: NA
v_call: TRBV5-1
cdr3_nt: TGCGCCAGCAGCTTGTCTGGGGGGAATGAAAAACTGTTTTTT
cdr3_aa: CASSLSGGNEKLFF

clone_size: many
j_call: TRBJ2-2
d_call: TRBD2
v_call: TRBV11-2
cdr3_nt: TGTGCCAGCAGCTTAAACGGCGGGGGGGCACACGGGGAGCTGTTTTTT
cdr3_aa: CASSLNGGGAHGELFF